This TCR beta chain emerged from a study of T cells in Graves' hyperthyroidism and ophthalmopathy. This clonotype showed up many times. CDR1 MDHEN and CDR2 SYDVKM come from the germline V gene. This CDR3 is 16 amino acids long. V gave up 6 bases and J gave up 1 base; unmatched junction bases: 10. Amplification of TCR beta CDR3 regions used RNA as the template. Using the HTBI primer set, a first-round RT-PCR was run on the TCR CDR3. MiXCR was run by TCRdb on the multiplex PCR reads, yielding one entry per CDR3 protein. The table has about 320,000 distinct CDR3 sequences, about 15% seen once; the top ten hold around 34%. Exclusion followed for patients with uncontrolled infection, other autoimmune disease, pregnancy or lactation.

V usage is TRBV28 and J usage is TRBJ2-7; 9 bases are a match to TRBD1. The TCR was taken from a man aged 30 to 45 with Graves' hyperthyroidism. The sample comprised blood. The CDR3 region is CASSPLGTGRSYEQYF. The CDR3 bases are TGTGCCAGCAGCCCACTCGGGACAGGGAGATCCTACGAGCAGTACTTC.